This T cell receptor beta chain derives from a study of T cells in Graves' hyperthyroidism and ophthalmopathy. Broader study findings: Blood also held most thyroid clonotypes expanded beyond 0.001.

About this clonotype: Its target is not known.

If no ophthalmopathy progression occurred within 18 months, Graves' hyperthyroidism was stable. Clinical symptoms, serum thyroxine, TRAb, thyroid ultrasound and orbital computed tomography established diagnosis. Regions amplified from RNA transcripts were the TCR beta CDR3 regions. The primer set for the first-round RT-PCR of the TCR CDR3 was HTBI. TCRdb re-called the multiplex PCR reads through MiXCR, storing one row per CDR3 protein. The repertoire holds 800,000 or so distinct CDR3 sequences, with about 38% as singletons. The CDR3 consists of 16 residues. Trimming pared 5 bases from V and 5 bases from J, leaving 20 bases between. Germline lookup yields CDR1 KGHDR and CDR2 SFDVKD.

The TCR was taken from a man aged 18 to 30 with Graves' hyperthyroidism. Sequenced: blood. V usage is TRBV24-1 and J usage is TRBJ2-5; D possibly corresponds to TRBD1 (6 bases). The chain's CDR3 is CATSASAAGQGETQYF. The CDR3 DNA follows: TGTGCCACCAGTGCCTCGGCCGCTGGGCAGGGGGAGACCCAGTACTTC.